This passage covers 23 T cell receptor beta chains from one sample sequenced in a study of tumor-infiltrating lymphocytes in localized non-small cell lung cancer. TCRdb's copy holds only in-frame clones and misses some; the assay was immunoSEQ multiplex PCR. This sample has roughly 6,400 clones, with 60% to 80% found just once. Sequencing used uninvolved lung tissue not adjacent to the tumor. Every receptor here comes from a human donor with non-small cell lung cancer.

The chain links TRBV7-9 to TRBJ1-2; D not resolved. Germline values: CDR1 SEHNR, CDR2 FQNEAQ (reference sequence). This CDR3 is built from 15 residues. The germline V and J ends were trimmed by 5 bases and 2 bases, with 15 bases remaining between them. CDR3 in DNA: TGTGCCAGCAGCCCCGACTCGTGGAGCAACTATGGCTACACCTTC. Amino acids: CASSPDSWSNYGYTF. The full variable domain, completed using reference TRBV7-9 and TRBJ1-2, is DTGVSQNPRHKITKRGQNVTFRCDPISEHNRLYWYRQTLGQGPEFLTYFQNEAQLEKSRLLSDRFSAERPKGSFSTLEIQRTEQGDSAMYLCASSPDSWSNYGYTFGSGTRLTVV.

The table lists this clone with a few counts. The CDR3 bases are TGTGCCAGCAGCCCTAGCGGAGATAGGGCCGGGGAGCTGTTTTTT. It encodes CASSPSGDRAGELFF. V usage is TRBV5-8 and J usage is TRBJ2-2; 7 nucleotides align to TRBD2. The CDR3 runs to 15 residues. J was trimmed by 6 bases and V by 4 bases; bases with no gene match: 9. Germline V gene sequence: CDR1 SGHTS, CDR2 YDEGEE.

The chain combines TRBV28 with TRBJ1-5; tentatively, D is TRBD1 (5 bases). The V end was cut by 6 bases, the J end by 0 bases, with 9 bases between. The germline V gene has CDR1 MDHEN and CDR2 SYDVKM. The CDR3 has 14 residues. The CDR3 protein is CASRRQGSNQPQHF. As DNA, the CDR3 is TGTGCCAGCAGGCGTCAGGGTAGCAATCAGCCCCAGCATTTT.

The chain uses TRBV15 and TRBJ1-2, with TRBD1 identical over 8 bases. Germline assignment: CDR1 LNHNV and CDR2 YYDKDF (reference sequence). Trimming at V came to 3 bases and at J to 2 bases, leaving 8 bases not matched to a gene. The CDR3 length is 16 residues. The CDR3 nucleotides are TGTGCCACCAGCAGGGCAGGACAGGGACTCAACTATGGCTACACCTTC. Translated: CATSRAGQGLNYGYTF. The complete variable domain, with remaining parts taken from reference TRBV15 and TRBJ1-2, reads DAMVIQNPRYQVTQFGKPVTLSCSQTLNHNVMYWYQQKSSQAPKLLFHYYDKDFNNEADTPDNFQSRRPNTSFCFLDIRSPGLGDTAMYLCATSRAGQGLNYGYTFGSGTRLTVV.

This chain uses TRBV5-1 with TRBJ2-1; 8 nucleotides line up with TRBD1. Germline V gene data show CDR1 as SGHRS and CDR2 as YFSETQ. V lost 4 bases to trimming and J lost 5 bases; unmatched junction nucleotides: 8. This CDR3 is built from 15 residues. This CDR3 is CASSPWTGNDNEQFF. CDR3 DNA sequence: TGCGCCAGCAGCCCGTGGACAGGGAACGACAATGAGCAGTTCTTC.

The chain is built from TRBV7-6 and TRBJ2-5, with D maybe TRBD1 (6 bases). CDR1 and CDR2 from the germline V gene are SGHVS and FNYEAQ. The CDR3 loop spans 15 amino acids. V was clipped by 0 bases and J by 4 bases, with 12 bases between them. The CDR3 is CASSLARGSGETQYF. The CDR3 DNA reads TGTGCCAGCAGCTTAGCGAGGGGGAGCGGAGAGACCCAGTACTTC.

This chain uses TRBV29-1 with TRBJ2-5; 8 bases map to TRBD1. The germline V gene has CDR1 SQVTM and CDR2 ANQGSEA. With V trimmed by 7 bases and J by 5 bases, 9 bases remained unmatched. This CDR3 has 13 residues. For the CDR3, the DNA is TGCAGCGCAGCGGACAGGGCCGGGGAGACCCAGTACTTC. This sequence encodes CSAADRAGETQYF.

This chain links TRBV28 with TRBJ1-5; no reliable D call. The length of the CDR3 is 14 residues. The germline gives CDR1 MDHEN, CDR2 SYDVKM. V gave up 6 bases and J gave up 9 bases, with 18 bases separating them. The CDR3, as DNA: TGTGCCAGCAGGAGAGCGCCTTCCAAATTGCCCCAGCATTTT. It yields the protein CASRRAPSKLPQHF.

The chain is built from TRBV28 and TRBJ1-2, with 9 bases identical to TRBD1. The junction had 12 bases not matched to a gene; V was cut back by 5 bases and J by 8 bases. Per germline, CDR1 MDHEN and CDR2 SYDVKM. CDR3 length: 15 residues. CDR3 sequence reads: CASSLTGTGLLGYTF. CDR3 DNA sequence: TGTGCCAGCAGTCTTACCGGGACAGGGTTGTTAGGCTACACCTTC.

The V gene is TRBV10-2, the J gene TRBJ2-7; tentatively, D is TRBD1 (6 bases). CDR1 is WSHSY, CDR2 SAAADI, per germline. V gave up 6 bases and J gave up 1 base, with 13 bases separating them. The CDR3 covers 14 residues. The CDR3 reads CASRTDRISYEQYF. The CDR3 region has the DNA TGCGCCAGCAGGACTGACAGGATTTCCTACGAGCAGTACTTC.

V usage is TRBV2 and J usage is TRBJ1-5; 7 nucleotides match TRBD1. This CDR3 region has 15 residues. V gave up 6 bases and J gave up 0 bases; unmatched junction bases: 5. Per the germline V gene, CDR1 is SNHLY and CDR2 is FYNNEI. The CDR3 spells CASRRQGNSNQPQHF. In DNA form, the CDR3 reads TGTGCCAGCAGGAGACAGGGAAATAGCAATCAGCCCCAGCATTTT.

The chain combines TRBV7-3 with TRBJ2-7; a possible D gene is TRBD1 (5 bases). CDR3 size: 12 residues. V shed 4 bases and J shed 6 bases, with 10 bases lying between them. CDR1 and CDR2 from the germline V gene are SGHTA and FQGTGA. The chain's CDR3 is CASSSQGGEQYF. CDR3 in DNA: TGTGCCAGCAGCTCCCAGGGCGGCGAGCAGTACTTC.

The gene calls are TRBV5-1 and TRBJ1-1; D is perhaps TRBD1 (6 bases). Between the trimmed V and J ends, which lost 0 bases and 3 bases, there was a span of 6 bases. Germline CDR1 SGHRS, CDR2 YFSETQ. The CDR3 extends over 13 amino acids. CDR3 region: CASSLDRDTEAFF. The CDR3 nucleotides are TGCGCCAGCAGCTTGGACAGGGACACTGAAGCTTTCTTT.

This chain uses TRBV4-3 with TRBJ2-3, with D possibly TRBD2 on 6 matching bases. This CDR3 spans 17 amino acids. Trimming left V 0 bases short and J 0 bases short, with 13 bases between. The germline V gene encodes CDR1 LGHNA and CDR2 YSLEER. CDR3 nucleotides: TGCGCCAGCAGCCAAGATCGGAGGGTTCCCAGCACAGATACGCAGTATTTT. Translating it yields CASSQDRRVPSTDTQYF.

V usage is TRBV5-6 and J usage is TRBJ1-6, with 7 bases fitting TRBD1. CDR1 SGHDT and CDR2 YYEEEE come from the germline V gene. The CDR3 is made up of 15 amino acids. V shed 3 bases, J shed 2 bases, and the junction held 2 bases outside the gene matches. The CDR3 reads CASSSGQAYNSPLHF. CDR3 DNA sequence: TGTGCCAGCAGCTCCGGACAGGCCTATAATTCACCCCTCCACTTT.

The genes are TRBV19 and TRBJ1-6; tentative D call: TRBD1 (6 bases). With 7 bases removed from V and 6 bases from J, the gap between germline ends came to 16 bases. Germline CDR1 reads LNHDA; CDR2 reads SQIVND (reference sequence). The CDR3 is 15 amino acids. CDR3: CASTMRTGANSPLHF. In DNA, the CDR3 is TGTGCCAGTACCATGAGGACGGGGGCTAATTCACCCCTCCACTTT.

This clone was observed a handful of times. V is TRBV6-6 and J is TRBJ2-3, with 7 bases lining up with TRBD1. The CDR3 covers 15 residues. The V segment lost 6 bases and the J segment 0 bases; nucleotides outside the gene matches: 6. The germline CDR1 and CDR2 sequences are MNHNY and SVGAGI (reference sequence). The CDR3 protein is CASRRQGPSTDTQYF. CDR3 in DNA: TGTGCCAGCAGAAGACAGGGCCCTAGCACAGATACGCAGTATTTT.

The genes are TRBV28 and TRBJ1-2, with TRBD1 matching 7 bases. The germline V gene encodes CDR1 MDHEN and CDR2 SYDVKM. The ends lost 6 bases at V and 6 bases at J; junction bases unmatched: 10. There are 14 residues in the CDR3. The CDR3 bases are TGTGCCAGCAGGGTTCCCCTGACAGGGAATGGCTACACCTTC. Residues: CASRVPLTGNGYTF.

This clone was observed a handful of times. For the CDR3, the DNA is TGCGCCAGCAGCTTGGGCTCCGGGACAGGGTTTGGCGAGCAGTACTTC. Amino acid sequence: CASSLGSGTGFGEQYF. V usage is TRBV5-1 and J usage is TRBJ2-7, with 9 positions matching TRBD1. The CDR3 contains 16 residues. The junction had 10 bases not matched to a gene; V was cut back by 0 bases and J by 6 bases. Germline V gives CDR1 SGHRS, CDR2 YFSETQ.

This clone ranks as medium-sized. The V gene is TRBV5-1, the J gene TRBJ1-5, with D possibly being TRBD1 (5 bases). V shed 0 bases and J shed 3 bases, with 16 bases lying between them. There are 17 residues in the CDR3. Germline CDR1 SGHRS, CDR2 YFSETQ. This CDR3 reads CASSLGDSGTPNQPQHF. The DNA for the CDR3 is TGCGCCAGCAGCTTGGGGGACTCGGGGACGCCCAATCAGCCCCAGCATTTT.

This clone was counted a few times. The CDR3 bases are TGTGCCAGCAGCGTAGCTCTTCTCTCTGGAAACACCATATATTTT. Protein product: CASSVALLSGNTIYF. The V gene is TRBV9, the J gene TRBJ1-3; D uncertain. The CDR3 sequence is 15 residues long. V was cut by 0 bases and J by 0 bases, with 7 bases left in between. CDR1 is SGDLS and CDR2 is YYNGEE in the germline V gene.

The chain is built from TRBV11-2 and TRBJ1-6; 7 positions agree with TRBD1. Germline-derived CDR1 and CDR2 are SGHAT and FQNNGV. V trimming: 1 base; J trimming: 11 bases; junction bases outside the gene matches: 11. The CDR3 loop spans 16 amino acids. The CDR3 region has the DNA TGTGCCAGCAGCTTAGTGGCAGGGGGTTCCGTGGCACCCCTCCACTTT. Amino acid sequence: CASSLVAGGSVAPLHF.

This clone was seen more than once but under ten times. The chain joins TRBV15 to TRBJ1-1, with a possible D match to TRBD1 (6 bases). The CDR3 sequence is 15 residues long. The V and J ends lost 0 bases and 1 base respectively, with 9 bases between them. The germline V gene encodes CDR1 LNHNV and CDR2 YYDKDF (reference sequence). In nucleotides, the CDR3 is TGTGCCACCAGCAGAGATGTGGGACAGAACACTGAAGCTTTCTTT. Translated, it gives CATSRDVGQNTEAFF.